This T cell receptor beta chain appears in the sequencing data of a study of T cells in Graves' hyperthyroidism and ophthalmopathy. Whole-study results and caveats: Researchers found most expanded thyroid clonotypes above 0.001 in blood as well.

Comment on this clonotype: Its target is unknown.

V was trimmed by 4 bases and J by 2 bases, leaving 12 bases between them. The germline V gene encodes CDR1 MDHEN and CDR2 SYDVKM. This CDR3 is 15 amino acids long. Regions amplified from RNA transcripts were the TCR beta CDR3 regions. During a first-round RT-PCR of the TCR CDR3, the HTBI primer set was used. One entry per CDR3 protein results from TCRdb running MiXCR on the multiplex PCR reads. The sample lists roughly 700,000 distinct CDR3 sequences, around a sixth seen once, with 15% to 17% in the top ten. Graves' hyperthyroidism was deemed stable given no ophthalmopathy progression within 18 months.

This chain links TRBV28 with TRBJ2-1; D is perhaps TRBD2 (5 bases). Sequenced input: blood. The TCR comes from a man between 50 and 59 years old with Graves' hyperthyroidism. The CDR3 here is CASSSGTTTYNEQFF. The CDR3 DNA sequence: TGTGCCAGCAGTTCCGGCACGACTACCTACAATGAGCAGTTCTTC.